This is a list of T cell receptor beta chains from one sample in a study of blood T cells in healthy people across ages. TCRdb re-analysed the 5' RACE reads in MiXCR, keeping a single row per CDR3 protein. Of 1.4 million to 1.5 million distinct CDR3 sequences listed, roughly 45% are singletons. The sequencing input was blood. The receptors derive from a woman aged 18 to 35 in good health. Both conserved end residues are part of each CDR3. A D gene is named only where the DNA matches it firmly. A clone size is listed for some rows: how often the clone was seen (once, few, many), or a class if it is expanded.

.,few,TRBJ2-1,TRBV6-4,CASSDSKGLTYNEQFF,TGTGCCAGCAGTGACTCGAAGGGACTGACTTACAATGAGCAGTTCTTC
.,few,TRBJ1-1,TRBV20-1,CSATAAELNTEAFF,TGCAGTGCTACCGCGGCGGAGCTGAACACTGAAGCTTTCTTT
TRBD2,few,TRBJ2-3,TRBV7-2,CASSGGLAGIAGTDTQYF,TGTGCCAGCAGCGGGGGACTAGCGGGGATCGCAGGCACAGATACGCAGTATTTT
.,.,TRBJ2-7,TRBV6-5,CASSYSTRQAYEQYF,TGTGCCAGCAGTTACTCGACCAGGCAGGCCTACGAGCAGTACTTC
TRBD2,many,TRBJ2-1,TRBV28,CASSLLAGNSYNEQFF,TGTGCCAGCAGTTTACTAGCGGGTAATTCCTACAATGAGCAGTTCTTC
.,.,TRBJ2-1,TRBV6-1,CASSITTVEQFF,TGTGCCAGCAGTATCACTACGGTGGAGCAGTTCTTC
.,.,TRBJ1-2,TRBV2,CASRMPTGSTGGYTF,TGTGCCAGCAGGATGCCGACAGGCAGTACGGGGGGCTACACCTTC
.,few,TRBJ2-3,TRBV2,CSWFSDTQYF,TGTTCCTGGTTCAGCGATACGCAGTATTTT
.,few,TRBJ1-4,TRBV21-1,CASIKWTDQNEKLFF,TGTGCCAGCATCAAATGGACGGACCAGAATGAAAAACTGTTTTTT
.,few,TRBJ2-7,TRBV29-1,CSRCYEQYF,TGCAGCCGTTGCTACGAGCAGTACTTC
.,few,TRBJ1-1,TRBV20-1,CSAHPPGPGTEAFF,TGCAGTGCTCATCCGCCGGGGCCGGGGACTGAAGCTTTCTTT
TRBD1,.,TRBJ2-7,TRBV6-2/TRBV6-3,CASSGTGQGNEQYF,TGTGCCAGCAGCGGGACAGGGCAGGGGAACGAGCAGTACTTC
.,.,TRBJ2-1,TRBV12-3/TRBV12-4,CASSAGLPEQFF,TGTGCCAGCAGTGCGGGGCTCCCAGAACAGTTCTTC
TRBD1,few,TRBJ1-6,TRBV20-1,CSARTGDSPLHF,TGCAGTGCTAGGACAGGGGATTCACCCCTCCACTTT
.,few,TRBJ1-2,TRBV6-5,CASSYSVRDYGYTF,TGTGCCAGCAGTTACTCCGTCAGGGACTATGGCTACACCTTC
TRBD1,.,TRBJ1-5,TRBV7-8,CASREGRTGDQPQHF,TGTGCCAGCAGAGAGGGCCGGACAGGGGATCAGCCCCAGCATTTT
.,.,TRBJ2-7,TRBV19,CTSSIEGGTYEQYF,TGTACCAGTAGTATCGAAGGTGGAACCTACGAGCAGTACTTC
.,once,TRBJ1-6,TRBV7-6,CASSVRAIGTLHF,TGTGCCAGCAGCGTCAGGGCTATAGGGACCCTCCACTTT
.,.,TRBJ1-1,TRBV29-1,CSVASADGRTEAFF,TGCAGCGTAGCCTCGGCCGACGGGAGGACTGAAGCTTTCTTT
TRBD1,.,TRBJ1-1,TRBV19,CASRNRGLTSNTEAFF,TGTGCCAGTAGGAACAGGGGGCTGACCAGCAACACTGAAGCTTTCTTT
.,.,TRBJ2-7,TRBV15,CATSTRSGLAASYEQYF,TGTGCCACCAGCACCCGTTCCGGTCTGGCAGCGTCCTACGAGCAGTACTTC
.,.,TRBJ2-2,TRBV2,CASRGQTHTGGLFF,TGTGCCAGCAGGGGCCAGACCCACACCGGGGGGCTGTTTTTT
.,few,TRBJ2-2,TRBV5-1,CASSPFRGAGTNTGELFF,TGCGCCAGCAGCCCTTTCCGGGGCGCGGGGACGAACACCGGGGAGCTGTTTTTT
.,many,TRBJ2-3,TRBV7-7,CASSNHATDTQYF,TGTGCTAGCAGCAACCACGCCACAGATACGCAGTATTTT
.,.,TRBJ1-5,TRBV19,CASNNGDLNQPQHF,TGTGCCAGTAATAACGGTGACTTGAATCAGCCCCAGCATTTT
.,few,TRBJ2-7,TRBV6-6,CASSYLRGPYYEQYF,TGTGCCAGCAGTTACTTGAGGGGTCCTTACTACGAGCAGTACTTC
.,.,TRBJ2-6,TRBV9,CASSSRGLGRGTSGANVLTF,TGTGCCAGCAGCTCCCGGGGCTTGGGCAGGGGAACCTCTGGGGCCAACGTCCTGACTTTC
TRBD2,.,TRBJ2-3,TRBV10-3,CAVSEGPSGMTDTQYF,TGTGCCGTCAGTGAGGGCCCTAGCGGGATGACAGATACGCAGTATTTT
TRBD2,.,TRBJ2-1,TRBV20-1,CSPRAAGRGLSNEQFF,TGCAGTCCCAGGGCAGCGGGGAGAGGTCTTAGTAATGAGCAGTTCTTC
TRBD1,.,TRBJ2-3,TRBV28,CTSRRTPGQGISDTQYF,TGTACCAGCAGGCGTACCCCGGGACAGGGGATCTCAGATACGCAGTATTTT
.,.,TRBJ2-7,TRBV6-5,CASSAAGITYEQYF,TGTGCCAGCAGTGCCGCAGGGATCACCTACGAGCAGTACTTC